Listed below are T cell receptor beta chains from one sample, sequenced in a study of cytomegalovirus exposure and HLA in healthy donors. Measured with immunoSEQ multiplex PCR; TCRdb has only the in-frame clones, and not every one. In the table there are around 120,000 clones, about 81% of which are singletons. Source material: PBMCs. These receptors were collected from a woman aged 40 to 50 in good health and CMV-seropositive. CDR3s include the opening cysteine and the closing phenylalanine or tryptophan. D genes are given only for firm matches. Not every row has a clone size; where given, it reads once, few, many or a size class.

abundance | d_gene | j_gene | v_gene | CDR3nt | CDR3aa
NA | NA | TRBJ1-5 | TRBV19 | TGTGCCAGTAGTATACTGACGGGGGATCAGCCCCAGCATTTT | CASSILTGDQPQHF
NA | TRBD2 | TRBJ2-2 | TRBV6-5 | TGTGCCAGCAGTTACGGCGGGGGGAACACCGGGGAGCTGTTTTTT | CASSYGGGNTGELFF
NA | NA | TRBJ2-7 | TRBV9 | TGTGCCAGCAGTACGGTGGACAGAACCCACGAGCAGTACTTC | CASSTVDRTHEQYF
NA | NA | TRBJ2-7 | TRBV7-8 | TGTGCCAGCAGCTTAGAACGGCCTTGGGCAGCCACCTACGAGCAGTACTTC | CASSLERPWAATYEQYF
NA | NA | TRBJ1-6 | TRBV30 | TGTGCCTGGGCGGAGGGTGCGGGCGAAGGTTGGGGTTCACCCCTCCACTTT | CAWAEGAGEGWGSPLHF
few | NA | TRBJ2-3 | TRBV6-6 | TGTGCCAGCAGTTTGAGTGGTGAGGGTTCAGATACGCAGTATTTT | CASSLSGEGSDTQYF
NA | NA | TRBJ2-3 | TRBV7-3 | TGTGCCAGCAGCTTAACGTATCGACAGGGGAGGGCCGATACGCAGTATTTT | CASSLTYRQGRADTQYF
NA | NA | TRBJ1-5 | TRBV6-4 | TGTGCCAGCAGCCCAGGGTCTAGGCAGCCCCAGCATTTT | CASSPGSRQPQHF
NA | TRBD1 | TRBJ1-5 | TRBV2 | TGTGCCAGCAGTGTGGGACAGGTAGGGGGCCGGCCCCAGCATTTT | CASSVGQVGGRPQHF
NA | NA | TRBJ1-1 | TRBV12-5 | TGTGCTAGTGGTTCGCGGGCCAAGCGCACTGAAGCTTTCTTT | CASGSRAKRTEAFF
NA | TRBD2 | TRBJ2-7 | TRBV27 | TGTGCCAGCAGACATAGCGGGAGAGTAGACGAGCAGTACTTC | CASRHSGRVDEQYF
once | NA | TRBJ2-5 | TRBV30 | TGTGCCTGCCTTGTACGGGGAGAAGGTGGAAACCAGTACTTC | CACLVRGEGGNQYF
NA | NA | TRBJ2-3 | TRBV7-3 | TGTGCCAGCAGGGGGGGATTTATGGATACGCAGTATTTT | CASRGGFMDTQYF
NA | NA | TRBJ1-5 | TRBV6-1 | TGTGCCAGCACCGAAAGTATAAACCTGGGCCAGCCCCAGCATTTT | CASTESINLGQPQHF
NA | NA | TRBJ2-5 | TRBV5-4 | TGTGCCAGCAGCCGTGGGGGCAGGGCACGGTCGGAGACCCAGTACTTC | CASSRGGRARSETQYF
NA | TRBD2 | TRBJ2-7 | TRBV7-2 | TGTGCCAGCAGCTCGACTAGCGGGATAGCCTACGAGCAGTACTTC | CASSSTSGIAYEQYF
NA | NA | TRBJ2-2 | TRBV9 | TGTGCCAGCAGGGCGGATCAGCGCGCCGGGGAGCTGTTTTTT | CASRADQRAGELFF
NA | TRBD2 | TRBJ2-1 | TRBV2 | TGTGCCAGCATTGGACTAGCGGGAGATAATGAGCAGTTCTTC | CASIGLAGDNEQFF
NA | NA | TRBJ2-7 | TRBV5-5 | TGTGCCAGCAGCTGGCTAGGGGCCGTTGAGCAGTACTTC | CASSWLGAVEQYF
few | TRBD2 | TRBJ2-5 | TRBV7-9 | TGTGCCAGCAGCTTAGGGACTAGCGGGAGTGTCAGTAAAGAGACCCAGTACTTC | CASSLGTSGSVSKETQYF
NA | NA | TRBJ2-7 | TRBV30 | TGTGCCTGGAGAACCAAAGCAGGGACAAGGCCCCCTACCTACGAGCAGTACTTC | CAWRTKAGTRPPTYEQYF
NA | NA | TRBJ1-4 | TRBV7-2 | TGTGCCAGCAGCCTCTTCGGGCAGGGTGAAAAACTGTTTTTT | CASSLFGQGEKLFF
NA | NA | TRBJ1-6 | TRBV10-3 | TGTGCCATCAGTGAGATGGCAGGGGTTGGTCGTTCACCCCTCCACTTT | CAISEMAGVGRSPLHF
NA | TRBD2 | TRBJ2-7 | TRBV11-2 | TGTGCCAGCAGCTTAGCGACAGCGGGAGGGCTCTACGAGCAGTACTTC | CASSLATAGGLYEQYF
NA | TRBD2 | TRBJ2-7 | TRBV7-6 | TGTGCCAGCAGAGACGGGAGGGTTTCGTTCGAGCAGTACTTC | CASRDGRVSFEQYF
NA | TRBD2 | TRBJ2-3 | TRBV11-1 | TGTGCCAGCAGCCCTCGGACTAGCGGGACCGTCACAGATACGCAGTATTTT | CASSPRTSGTVTDTQYF
NA | TRBD1 | TRBJ2-5 | TRBV27 | TGTGCCAGCGACCATAAGGGGAGGACAGGGATACAAGAGACCCAGTACTTC | CASDHKGRTGIQETQYF
NA | NA | TRBJ1-2 | TRBV6-1 | TGTGCCAGCAGTTGGACAGACTATGGCTGCACCTTC | CASSWTDYGCTF
NA | NA | TRBJ2-3 | TRBV11-2 | TGTGCCAGCAGCTTACTTCAATGGCGCGGGGGCACAGATACGCAGTATTTT | CASSLLQWRGGTDTQYF
NA | TRBD2 | TRBJ2-7 | TRBV28 | TGTGCCAGCACCACGTCTCTGAGCGGGAGCATCTACGAGCAGTACTTC | CASTTSLSGSIYEQYF
NA | TRBD1 | TRBJ2-5 | TRBV30 | TGTGCCTGGAGTCCCACGACAGGGGACAAGCAGTACTTC | CAWSPTTGDKQYF
NA | NA | TRBJ2-5 | TRBV5-6 | TGTGCCAGCAGCTTTCCCAGGGTTCGGCCCAGGACCCAGTACTTC | CASSFPRVRPRTQYF
few | TRBD1 | TRBJ2-7 | TRBV2 | TGTGCCAGCAGTGAGAAGGGGACAGGGGCCTACGAGCAGTACTTC | CASSEKGTGAYEQYF
NA | NA | TRBJ1-1 | TRBV7-9 | TGTGCCAGCAGCCCACAGGACACTGAAGCTTTCTTT | CASSPQDTEAFF
NA | NA | TRBJ1-3 | TRBV30 | TGTGCCTGGAGTTTTGACGAGGACACCATATATTTT | CAWSFDEDTIYF
NA | NA | TRBJ2-5 | TRBV7-9 | TGTGCCAGCAGCGCCACAGACAAAGAAGAGACCCAGTACTTC | CASSATDKEETQYF
NA | TRBD1 | TRBJ1-1 | TRBV7-8 | TGTGCCAGCAGCTTAGTCAGGGGGCTGAACACTGAAGCTTTCTTT | CASSLVRGLNTEAFF
once | NA | TRBJ1-1 | TRBV7-3 | TGTGCCAGCAGCTTATTCCCGAGGGACACTGAAGCTTTCTTT | CASSLFPRDTEAFF
NA | TRBD2 | TRBJ2-7 | TRBV7-9 | TGTGCCAGCAGCTCACCCGGGACTAGCGCCGAGCAGTACTTC | CASSSPGTSAEQYF
NA | NA | TRBJ1-4 | TRBV6-5 | TGTGCCAGCAGTTACTGGGCAATTGGAAAACTGTTTTTT | CASSYWAIGKLFF
NA | NA | TRBJ2-2 | TRBV29-1 | TGCAGCGTTGGGACCCGGGGATCGAACACCGGGGAGCTGTTTTTT | CSVGTRGSNTGELFF
NA | NA | TRBJ2-7 | TRBV7-3 | TGTGCCAGCAGCTTAGGCCCCTCCTACGAGCAGTACTTC | CASSLGPSYEQYF
once | NA | TRBJ2-2 | TRBV5-1 | TGCGCCAGCAGCTTGGGAGGGAACACCGGGGAGCTGTTTTTT | CASSLGGNTGELFF
NA | TRBD1 | TRBJ1-1 | TRBV19 | TGTGCCAGTAGTAGTAACGACAGGGGCACTGAAGCTTTCTTT | CASSSNDRGTEAFF
few | TRBD1 | TRBJ2-3 | TRBV27 | TGTGCCAGCAGTTTGGTGTTAGGGGGCGCGAGAGATACGCAGTATTTT | CASSLVLGGARDTQYF
NA | NA | TRBJ2-5 | TRBV19 | TGTGCCAGTAGTCGAGGGAGAGAGACCCAGTACTTC | CASSRGRETQYF
NA | TRBD2 | TRBJ2-2 | TRBV7-8 | TGTGCCAGCAGCTTAGCTAGCGGGGTCACCGGGGAGCTGTTTTTT | CASSLASGVTGELFF
NA | NA | TRBJ1-5 | TRBV5-1 | TGCGCCAGCACTAGTTTTCCAGGGAGCAATCAGCCCCAGCATTTT | CASTSFPGSNQPQHF
NA | NA | TRBJ1-2 | TRBV5-5 | TGTGCCAGCAGCTTTGGAGAGGATGGCTACACCTTC | CASSFGEDGYTF